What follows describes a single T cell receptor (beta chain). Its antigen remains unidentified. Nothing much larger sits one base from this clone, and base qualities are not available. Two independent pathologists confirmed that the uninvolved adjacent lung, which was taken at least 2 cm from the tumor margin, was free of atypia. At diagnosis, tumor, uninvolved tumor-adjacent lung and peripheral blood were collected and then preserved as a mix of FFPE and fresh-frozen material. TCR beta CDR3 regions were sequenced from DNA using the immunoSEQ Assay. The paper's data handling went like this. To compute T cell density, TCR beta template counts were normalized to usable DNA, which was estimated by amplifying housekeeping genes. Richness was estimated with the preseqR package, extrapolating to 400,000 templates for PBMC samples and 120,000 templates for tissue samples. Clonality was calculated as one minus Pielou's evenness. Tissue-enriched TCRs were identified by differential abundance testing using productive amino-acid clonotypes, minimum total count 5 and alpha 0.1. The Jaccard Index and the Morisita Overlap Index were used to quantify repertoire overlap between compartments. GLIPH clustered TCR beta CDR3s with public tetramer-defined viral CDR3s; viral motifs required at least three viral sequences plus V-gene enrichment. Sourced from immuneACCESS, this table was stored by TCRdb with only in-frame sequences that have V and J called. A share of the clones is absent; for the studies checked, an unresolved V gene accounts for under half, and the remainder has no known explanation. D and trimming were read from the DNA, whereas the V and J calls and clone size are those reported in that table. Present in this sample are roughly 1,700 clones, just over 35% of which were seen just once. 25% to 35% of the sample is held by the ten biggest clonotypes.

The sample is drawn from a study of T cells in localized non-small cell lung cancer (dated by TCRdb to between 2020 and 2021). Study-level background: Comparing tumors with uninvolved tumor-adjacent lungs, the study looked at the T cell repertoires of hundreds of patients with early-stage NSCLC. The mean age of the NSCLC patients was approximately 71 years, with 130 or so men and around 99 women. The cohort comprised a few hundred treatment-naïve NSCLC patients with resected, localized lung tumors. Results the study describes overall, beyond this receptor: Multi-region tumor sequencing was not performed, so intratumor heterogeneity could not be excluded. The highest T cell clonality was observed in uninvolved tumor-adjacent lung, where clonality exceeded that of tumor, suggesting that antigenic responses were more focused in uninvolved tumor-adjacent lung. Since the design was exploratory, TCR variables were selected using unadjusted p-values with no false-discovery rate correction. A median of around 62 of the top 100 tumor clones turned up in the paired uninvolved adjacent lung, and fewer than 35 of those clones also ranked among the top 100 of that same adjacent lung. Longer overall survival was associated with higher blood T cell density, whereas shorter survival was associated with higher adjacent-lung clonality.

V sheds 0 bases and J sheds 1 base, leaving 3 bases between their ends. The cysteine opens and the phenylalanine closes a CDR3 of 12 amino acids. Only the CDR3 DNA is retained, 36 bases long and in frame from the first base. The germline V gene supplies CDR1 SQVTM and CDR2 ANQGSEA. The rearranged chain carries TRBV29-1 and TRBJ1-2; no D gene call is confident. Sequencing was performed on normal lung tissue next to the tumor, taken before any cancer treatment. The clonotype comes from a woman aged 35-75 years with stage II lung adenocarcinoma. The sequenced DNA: TGCAGCGTTGAAGACGGTAACTATGGCTACACCTTC. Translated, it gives CSVEDGNYGYTF.